The rows below give T cell receptor beta chains drawn from one sample of a study of T cells in localized non-small cell lung cancer. The data were produced by immunoSEQ multiplex PCR, yet TCRdb's version contains in-frame clones alone and is incomplete. The table has roughly 20,000 clones, about 90% seen once. The sample in question was peripheral blood, obtained before any cancer treatment. These receptor sequences come from a male donor aged 60 or older with stage I squamous cell lung carcinoma. CDR3s leave out the opening cysteine and the closing phenylalanine or tryptophan.

CDR3	V	J
ASNRRTGIQPQH	TRBV6-1	TRBJ1-5
ASSDSTEITDTQY	TRBV6-4	TRBJ2-3
ASRMGGGYGYT	TRBV27	TRBJ1-2
ASSQDPGYGAF	TRBV4-1	TRBJ1-1
ASSPRDRATDTQY	TRBV7-8	TRBJ2-3
ASSLHRRQGAEVSPLH	TRBV27	TRBJ1-6
ASSLELGEQY	TRBV7-9	TRBJ2-7
ASSPRGGGALEQF	TRBV6-5	TRBJ2-1
ASSPRRLAAQNNSPLH	TRBV5-5	TRBJ1-6
ARGTSGHYNEQF	TRBV30	TRBJ2-1
ASSLVGTGNSPLH	TRBV5-1	TRBJ1-6